The present entry profiles one T cell receptor (beta chain) with its context. It has no known antigen specificity. Base qualities are not provided; no much larger clone lies one nucleotide away. The source of the sample is a study of cytomegalovirus exposure and HLA in healthy donors listed by TCRdb under 2017. The study in broad terms: A later analysis indicated that the 90 to 150 validation repertoires were generated on the platform also employed for the approximately 690 repertoires of the first cohort. A separate validation cohort of 100 to 150 different subjects was used in addition to the roughly 670-subject first cohort. The study aimed to test whether cataloging public T cell receptors could reveal signatures of past pathogen exposure. To predict cytomegalovirus infection status, the study brought together high-throughput TCR immunosequencing, statistical association of individual TCRs with disease status, and machine learning.

Library preparation used the immunoSEQ multiplex PCR assay. The authors processed their data as follows. A statistical classification framework was built for diagnosing cytomegalovirus status from the catalog of TCR beta chain sequences. The clones in this table, taken by TCRdb from immuneACCESS, are in-frame only. Not every clone is retained; where verified, under half of the shortfall comes from an unresolved V gene, and the cause of the rest is unknown. The DNA gave D and trimming, while V, J and clone size come from that table. Present in this sample are about 110,000 clones, about 85% of which were seen just once. The leading ten clones occupy around 3.1% of the sample. Separate from the approximately 670-subject first cohort, the validation cohort of more than 90 subjects was the group to which the donors belonged. What the research found in general, with its limitations: Three of the identified cytomegalovirus-associated TCR beta chains were confirmed in vitro to be specific for cytomegalovirus antigens. Of the cluster scores, 94% were above 0 in a later analysis, which found that TCRs clustered in the first cohort also tended to co-occur in the 95 to 150 validation repertoires. The study gave a list of about 170 TCR beta chains associated with cytomegalovirus. It was suggested by the authors that the approach could potentially be generalized to other disease states and immunological phenotypes. A later analysis had no HLA typing for the validation cohort, so co-occurrence there was scored across all 130 or so repertoires. While some public TCRs were present in many individuals, most TCR sequences turned up only very rarely across donors. The classifier was reported to diagnose cytomegalovirus status with high specificity and sensitivity in both the original and validation cohorts.

Trimming takes 5 bases off V and 7 bases off J; junction bases not matched to a gene: 6. The germline V gene specifies SQVTM as CDR1 and ANQGSEA as CDR2. Inclusive of the bounding cysteine and phenylalanine, the CDR3 is 12 residues long. The entry retains the CDR3 DNA only, 36 bases that are in frame from base 1. The rearrangement joined TRBV29-1 to TRBJ2-7, and TRBD1 aligns with 9 junction nucleotides. The sample comprised PBMCs. This receptor was identified in a woman aged 18 to 35 in good health and CMV-seronegative. The DNA sequence is given as TGCAGCGTTAACAGGGGGCAATGGGAGCAGTACTTC. The encoded protein is CSVNRGQWEQYF.